The 31 T cell receptor beta chains given below trace back to one sample, sequenced in a study of T cell repertoires in cytomegalovirus infection. TCRdb independently ran MiXCR on the reads; one entry per CDR3 protein. The sample holds 65,000 to 90,000 distinct CDR3 sequences, more than 3% seen once. Specimen: PBMCs. These receptors all come from a human donor in good health (CMV status not recorded). Some clones in this sample may be carry-over from other donors' samples.

In its sample, this clonotype was seen many times. CDR3 amino acids: CASSSTGGDAFF. In DNA, the CDR3 is TGTGCCAGCAGCTCTACAGGGGGCGATGCTTTCTTT. V and J are TRBV11-3 and TRBJ1-1; 9 bases match TRBD1. The J segment lost 11 bases and the V segment lost 4 bases, leaving 5 bases of the junction unmatched. The CDR3 extends over 12 amino acids. From germline, CDR1 is SGHNT and CDR2 YENEEA.

This clonotype showed up many times. The V call is TRBV2, the J call TRBJ2-3, with a possible D match to TRBD2 (5 bases). Trimming cost V 2 bases and J 4 bases, with 13 bases left between them. This CDR3 has 15 amino acids. CDR1 and CDR2 (germline): SNHLY, FYNNEI. The CDR3 DNA reads TGTGCCAGCAGTGAAAGCCGATTGGGAGCAGATACGCAGTATTTT. Protein product: CASSESRLGADTQYF.

Details on this clonotype: A much larger clone differs from this one at a single base, so this may be a read error. The rearrangement joins TRBV11-1 to TRBJ2-7, with 11 nucleotides matching TRBD1. Per germline, CDR1 SGHAT and CDR2 FQDESV (reference sequence). The CDR3 spans 13 residues. The CDR3 sequence is CVSSVGTGGEQYF. The CDR3 nucleotides read TGTGTCAGCAGCGTCGGGACAGGGGGGGAGCAGTACTTC.

In this sample, this clonotype turned up many times. The gene calls are TRBV6-1 and TRBJ2-3; D unresolved. The CDR3 loop spans 12 amino acids. Trimming shortened V by 7 bases and J by 1 base, and 6 bases separated the two germline ends. Per germline, CDR1 MNHNS and CDR2 SASEGT. This CDR3 is CASTHGTDTQYF. Written as DNA, the CDR3 is TGTGCCAGCACCCACGGCACAGATACGCAGTATTTT.

The chain uses TRBV7-2 and TRBJ1-2; 7 bases agree with TRBD1. The CDR3 has 13 residues. CDR1 and CDR2 (germline): SGHTA, FQGNSA. Trimming at V came to 5 bases and at J to 8 bases, leaving 8 bases not matched to a gene. The CDR3 protein is CASSLGGAGGYTF. The CDR3 DNA sequence: TGTGCCAGCAGCCTAGGGGGCGCGGGCGGCTACACCTTC.

This clonotype was seen at least ten times. The CDR3 sequence: CASSLWGEVSPLHF. The CDR3 coding sequence is TGTGCCAGCAGCCTATGGGGGGAAGTCTCACCCCTCCACTTT. The chain employs TRBV7-2 and TRBJ1-6; D is possibly TRBD1 (5 bases). Germline CDR1 is SGHTA and CDR2 is FQGNSA. The CDR3 consists of 14 residues. The V and J ends lost 5 bases and 10 bases respectively, with 15 bases between them.

Ten or more counts support this clonotype. The chain joins TRBV28 to TRBJ1-2; D not resolved. This CDR3 is built from 14 residues. Trimming took off 7 bases at V and 4 bases at J, with 16 bases between the two ends. In germline, CDR1 is MDHEN, CDR2 SYDVKM. CDR3 DNA: TGTGCCAGCACCCCCGGCAACAGAGGCTATGGCTACACCTTC. It translates to CASTPGNRGYGYTF.

In this sample, this clonotype turned up many times. This chain connects TRBV7-2 to TRBJ1-2; TRBD1 aligns across 11 bases. This CDR3 has 13 residues. Trimming at V came to 3 bases and at J to 14 bases, leaving 8 bases not matched to a gene. Germline V gene lookup returns CDR1 SGHTA and CDR2 FQGNSA. The CDR3 nucleotides read TGTGCCAGCAGCTTCGAACGGACAGGGGGCAGGACCTTC. This codes for CASSFERTGGRTF.

This clonotype was found many times. The chain links TRBV27 to TRBJ1-5; tentative D call: TRBD1 (6 bases). V shed 3 bases and J shed 10 bases, with 16 bases lying between them. Germline V lookup: CDR1 MNHEY, CDR2 SMNVEV (reference sequence). The CDR3 sequence is 14 residues long. For the CDR3, the DNA is TGTGCCAGCAGTTTGTTTCTAGGGGGATTTCCCCAGCATTTT. This encodes CASSLFLGGFPQHF.

This clonotype was counted at least ten times. The chain uses TRBV5-4 and TRBJ1-2, with D hard to call. The CDR3 runs to 13 residues. V was pared by 2 bases and J by 4 bases, with 9 bases between. In germline, CDR1 is SGHNT, CDR2 YYREEE (reference sequence). In nucleotides, the CDR3 is TGTGCCAGCAGCTTTACAGAGACCTATGGCTACACCTTC. Protein product: CASSFTETYGYTF.

This clonotype appeared many times. This sequence joins TRBV4-3 and TRBJ1-2, with D perhaps matching TRBD1 (5 bases). This CDR3 spans 14 amino acids. V dropped 4 bases and J dropped 4 bases, with 13 bases sitting between them. Germline-derived CDR1 and CDR2 are LGHNA and YSLEER. The CDR3 region is CASSPRQGPYGYTF. The CDR3, as DNA: TGCGCCAGCAGCCCCCGCCAGGGCCCCTATGGCTACACCTTC.

There are many counts of this clonotype. The chain employs TRBV6-6 and TRBJ1-5; perhaps TRBD1 as D (5 bases). This CDR3 has 16 amino acids. Germline CDR1 is MNHNY and CDR2 is SVGAGI (reference sequence). V gave up 0 bases and J gave up 5 bases, with 14 bases separating them. The CDR3 sequence is CASSYSPGVGDQPQHF. As DNA, the CDR3 is TGTGCCAGCAGTTACTCGCCAGGTGTGGGGGATCAGCCCCAGCATTTT.

This clonotype was counted many times. J is TRBJ1-2 and V is TRBV12-3 or TRBV12-4; 7 positions match TRBD1. This CDR3 is built from 14 residues. Trimming removed 5 bases from V and 5 bases from J; junction bases left unmatched: 8. The DNA of the CDR3 is TGTGCCAGCAGTCCTGGGACAGCCAGATATGGCTACACCTTC. As protein: CASSPGTARYGYTF.

Ten or more counts support this clonotype. The rearrangement joins TRBV20-1 to TRBJ1-5; D gene ambiguous. Trimming stripped 6 bases from V and 7 bases from J, with 13 bases between. Germline CDR1 and CDR2: DFQATT and SNEGSKA (reference sequence). CDR3 length equals 12 residues. The chain's CDR3 is CSAGEGGQPQHF. CDR3 nucleotides: TGCAGTGCCGGGGAGGGAGGCCAGCCCCAGCATTTT.

This clonotype was detected ten times or more. The rearrangement links TRBV6-2 or TRBV6-3 to TRBJ1-1; 10 positions agree with TRBD1. The CDR3 contains 11 residues. V trimming: 6 bases; J trimming: 10 bases; junction bases outside the gene matches: 2. Germline CDR1 is MNHEY and CDR2 is SVGEGT. The CDR3 protein is CASRDRGRAFF. The CDR3 coding sequence is TGTGCCAGCAGAGACAGGGGGCGAGCTTTCTTT.

This clonotype was seen ten or more times. The rearrangement joins TRBV7-6 to TRBJ2-7; D call uncertain. Germline V CDR1 and CDR2: SGHVS, FNYEAQ. This CDR3 has 14 residues. V was trimmed by 5 bases and J by 5 bases, leaving 16 bases between them. CDR3 DNA sequence: TGTGCCAGCAGCATTTCCGGGCCTCCGAACGAGCAGTACTTC. Its translation is CASSISGPPNEQYF.

In this sample, this clonotype turned up many times. The V and J genes are TRBV6-2 or TRBV6-3 and TRBJ2-1; 8 nucleotides agree with TRBD1. The J segment lost 6 bases and the V segment lost 2 bases, leaving 3 bases of the junction unmatched. Germline V gene lookup returns CDR1 MNHEY and CDR2 SVGEGT. CDR3 length equals 14 residues. CDR3 DNA sequence: TGTGCCAGCAGTTACATGGGGACAGGCAATGAGCAGTTCTTC. As protein: CASSYMGTGNEQFF.

This clonotype was seen at least ten times. The gene calls are TRBV7-2 and TRBJ2-5; 13 nucleotides match TRBD2. The CDR3 length is 15 residues. The germline V gene encodes CDR1 SGHTA and CDR2 FQGNSA. V gave up 6 bases and J gave up 5 bases; unmatched junction bases: 6. The DNA of the CDR3 is TGTGCCAGCAGACTAGCGGGGGGGCCAGGGGAGACCCAGTACTTC. It encodes CASRLAGGPGETQYF.

This clonotype has a count of ten or more. The CDR3: CASTLRDSPLHF. The CDR3 nucleotides are TGTGCCAGCACCCTCCGGGATTCACCCCTCCACTTT. The chain recombines TRBV28 with TRBJ1-6; D is unresolved. The germline V gene has CDR1 MDHEN and CDR2 SYDVKM. V was clipped by 7 bases and J by 8 bases, with 9 bases between them. The CDR3 loop spans 12 amino acids.

Ten or more counts support this clonotype. The V and J genes are TRBV30 and TRBJ1-1, with TRBD1 as a possible D gene (6 bases). This CDR3 has 12 amino acids. CDR1 is GTSNPN, CDR2 SVGIG, per germline (reference sequence). The V gene lost 3 bases and the J gene lost 2 bases, with 7 bases spanning the gap. The CDR3 DNA sequence: TGTGCCTGGAGACAGGGAAACACTGAAGCTTTCTTT. Translated, it gives CAWRQGNTEAFF. Together with reference TRBV30 and TRBJ1-1, the CDR3 gives the full variable domain: SQTIHQWPATLVQPVGSPLSLECTVEGTSNPNLYWYRQAAGRGLQLLFYSVGIGQISSEVPQNLSASRPQDRQFILSSKKLLLSDSGFYLCAWRQGNTEAFFGQGTRLTVV.

This clonotype came up many times. V is TRBV12-3 or TRBV12-4 and J is TRBJ2-7; 7 nucleotides agree with TRBD1. This CDR3 region has 13 residues. The V segment lost 3 bases and the J segment 5 bases; nucleotides outside the gene matches: 4. The CDR3 region is CASSLTGLDEQYF. The CDR3 region has the DNA TGTGCCAGCAGTTTGACAGGGTTGGACGAGCAGTACTTC.

This clonotype was found many times. J is TRBJ1-1 and V is TRBV5-6; D is unresolved. This CDR3 is 14 amino acids long. The V end lost 4 bases, the J end lost 1 base, and 11 bases lay between the germline ends. Germline V gives CDR1 SGHDT, CDR2 YYEEEE. CDR3 DNA: TGTGCCAGCAGCGCGGCGCCCCGGAACACTGAAGCTTTCTTT. It translates to CASSAAPRNTEAFF.

This clonotype came up many times. The V and J genes are TRBV7-2 and TRBJ1-1; the D is unclear. Germline loops: CDR1 SGHTA, CDR2 FQGNSA. Trimming took 5 bases from V and 0 from J, leaving 7 bases between them. This CDR3 is built from 13 residues. CDR3 protein: CASSNGLNTEAFF. The CDR3 region has the DNA TGTGCCAGCAGCAATGGTCTGAACACTGAAGCTTTCTTT.

This clonotype appeared many times. This chain uses TRBV7-2 with TRBJ1-6; no firm D call. Trimming cost V 2 bases and J 7 bases, with 6 bases left between them. Germline V gives CDR1 SGHTA, CDR2 FQGNSA. This CDR3 region has 13 residues. The CDR3 DNA sequence: TGTGCCAGCAGCTTAAGTTTGAATTCACCCCTCCACTTT. Its protein is CASSLSLNSPLHF.

This clonotype was picked up many times. The V call is TRBV5-6, the J call TRBJ1-4; tentative D call: TRBD1 (5 bases). Germline values: CDR1 SGHDT, CDR2 YYEEEE. The CDR3 contains 17 residues. The V end was cut by 4 bases, the J end by 3 bases, with 19 bases between. CDR3 DNA sequence: TGTGCCAGCAGCCCACGGGACCCCCTGGGAGCTAATGAAAAACTGTTTTTT. Translating gives CASSPRDPLGANEKLFF.

This clonotype was seen at least ten times. Here the CDR3 DNA reads TGCAGTGCTAGTAGGGGGGCCTCCTACGAGCAGTACTTC. Translated: CSASRGASYEQYF. This chain joins TRBV20-1 and TRBJ2-7; tentatively, D is TRBD1 or TRBD2 (6 bases each). Germline CDR1 and CDR2: DFQATT and SNEGSKA (reference sequence). Trimming removed 3 bases at V and 0 bases at J, with 9 bases between. The CDR3 sequence is 13 residues long.

This clonotype was counted ten times or more. The genes are TRBV2 and TRBJ1-1, with D unclear. Trimming left V 3 bases short and J 6 bases short, with 17 bases between. Germline assignment: CDR1 SNHLY and CDR2 FYNNEI. This CDR3 region has 15 residues. CDR3 in amino acids: CASSDGSGLGSEAFF. CDR3 nucleotide sequence: TGTGCCAGCAGTGACGGGTCAGGTTTAGGTTCTGAAGCTTTCTTT.

This clonotype is deemed medium-sized (0.01 to 0.1%). The CDR3 spells CASSYDSGTGELFF. Here the CDR3 DNA reads TGTGCCAGCAGTTATGATTCGGGCACCGGGGAGCTGTTTTTT. The chain links TRBV6-5 to TRBJ2-2; D is undetermined. CDR3 length equals 14 residues. Germline-derived CDR1 and CDR2 are MNHEY and SVGAGI. Trimming took 3 bases from V and 4 from J, leaving 9 bases between them.

Ten or more counts support this clonotype. This chain uses TRBV7-2 with TRBJ1-4; D gene uncertain. V dropped 4 bases and J dropped 0 bases, with 3 bases sitting between them. Per germline, CDR1 SGHTA and CDR2 FQGNSA. This CDR3 comprises 13 residues. The DNA for the CDR3 is TGTGCCAGCAGCTCCTCAACTAATGAAAAACTGTTTTTT. It specifies CASSSSTNEKLFF. Combining the CDR3 with reference TRBV7-2 and TRBJ1-4 gives the whole variable domain GAGVSQSPSNKVTEKGKDVELRCDPISGHTALYWYRQSLGQGLEFLIYFQGNSAPDKSGLPSDRFSAERTGGSVSTLTIQRTQQEDSAVYLCASSSSTNEKLFFGSGTQLSVL.

Ten or more counts support this clonotype. V usage is TRBV27 and J usage is TRBJ1-5; 8 bases align to TRBD1. V lost 3 bases and J lost 7; bases outside the gene matches: 5. The germline V gene has CDR1 MNHEY and CDR2 SMNVEV (reference sequence). The CDR3 runs 14 residues. The CDR3 loop reads CASSLTGVVQPQHF. DNA for the CDR3: TGTGCCAGCAGTTTGACAGGGGTAGTCCAGCCCCAGCATTTT.

This clonotype appeared many times. The V call is TRBV2, the J call TRBJ2-7; possibly TRBD2 for D (5 bases). V was clipped by 7 bases and J by 5 bases, with 12 bases between them. Per the germline V gene, CDR1 is SNHLY and CDR2 is FYNNEI. The CDR3 runs 12 residues. The CDR3 coding sequence is TGTGCCAGCAAGTATGAGGGAAACGAGCAGTACTTC. Translating gives CASKYEGNEQYF.